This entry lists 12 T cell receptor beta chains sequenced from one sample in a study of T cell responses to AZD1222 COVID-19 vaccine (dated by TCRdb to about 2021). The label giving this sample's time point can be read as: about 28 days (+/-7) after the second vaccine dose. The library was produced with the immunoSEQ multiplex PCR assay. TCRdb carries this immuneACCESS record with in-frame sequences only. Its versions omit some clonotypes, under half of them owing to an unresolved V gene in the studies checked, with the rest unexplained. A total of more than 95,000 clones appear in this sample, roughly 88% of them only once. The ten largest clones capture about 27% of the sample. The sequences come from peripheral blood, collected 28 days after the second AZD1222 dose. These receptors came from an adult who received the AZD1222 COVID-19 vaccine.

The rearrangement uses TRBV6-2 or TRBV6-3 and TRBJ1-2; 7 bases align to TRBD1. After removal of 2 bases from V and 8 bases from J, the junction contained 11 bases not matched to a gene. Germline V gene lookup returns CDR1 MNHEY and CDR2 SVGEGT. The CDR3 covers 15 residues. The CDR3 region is CASSYASTGRGGYTF. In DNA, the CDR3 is TGTGCCAGCAGTTACGCGTCGACAGGGAGGGGCGGCTACACCTTC.

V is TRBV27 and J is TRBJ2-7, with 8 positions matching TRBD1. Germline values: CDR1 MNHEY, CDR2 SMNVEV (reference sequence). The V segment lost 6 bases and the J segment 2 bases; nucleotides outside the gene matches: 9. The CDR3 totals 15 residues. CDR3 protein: CASSRGTGKAYEQYF. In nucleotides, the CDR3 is TGTGCCAGCAGCCGGGGGACAGGCAAAGCCTACGAGCAGTACTTC.

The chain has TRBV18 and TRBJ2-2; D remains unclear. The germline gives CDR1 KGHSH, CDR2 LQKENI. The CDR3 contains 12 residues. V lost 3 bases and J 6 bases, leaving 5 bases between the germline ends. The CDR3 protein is CASSPPSGELFF. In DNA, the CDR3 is TGTGCCAGCTCACCTCCGTCCGGGGAGCTGTTTTTT.

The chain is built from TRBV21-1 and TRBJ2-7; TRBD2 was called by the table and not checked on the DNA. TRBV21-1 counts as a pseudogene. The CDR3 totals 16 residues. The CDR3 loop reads CASPKRSAGGMYEQYF. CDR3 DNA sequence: TGTGCCAGCCCAAAGAGGTCAGCGGGGGGGATGTACGAGCAGTACTTC.

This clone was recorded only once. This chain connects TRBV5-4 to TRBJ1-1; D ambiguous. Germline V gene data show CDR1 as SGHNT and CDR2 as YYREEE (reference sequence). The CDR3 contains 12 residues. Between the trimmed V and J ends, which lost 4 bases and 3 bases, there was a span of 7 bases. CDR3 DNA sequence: TGTGCCAGCAGCCCGGGCCACACTGAAGCTTTCTTT. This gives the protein CASSPGHTEAFF.

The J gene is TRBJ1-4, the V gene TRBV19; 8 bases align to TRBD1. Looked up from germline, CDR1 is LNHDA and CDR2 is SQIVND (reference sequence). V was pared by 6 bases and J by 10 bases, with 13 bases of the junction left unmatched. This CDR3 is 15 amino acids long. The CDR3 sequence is CASRQDRAGIGKLFF. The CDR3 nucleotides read TGTGCCAGTAGGCAGGACAGGGCGGGGATTGGAAAACTGTTTTTT.

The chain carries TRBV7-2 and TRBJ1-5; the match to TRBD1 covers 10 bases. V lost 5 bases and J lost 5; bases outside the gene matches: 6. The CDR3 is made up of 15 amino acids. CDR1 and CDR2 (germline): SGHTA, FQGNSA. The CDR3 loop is CASSPRTGGYQPQHF. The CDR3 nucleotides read TGTGCCAGCAGCCCCAGGACAGGGGGGTATCAGCCCCAGCATTTT.

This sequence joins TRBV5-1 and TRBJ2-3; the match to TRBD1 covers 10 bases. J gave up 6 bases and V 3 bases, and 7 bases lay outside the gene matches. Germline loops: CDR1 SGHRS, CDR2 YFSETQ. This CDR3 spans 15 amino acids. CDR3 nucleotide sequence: TGCGCCAGCAGCTCCTCCGGGACAGGGGAGGATACGCAGTATTTT. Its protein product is CASSSSGTGEDTQYF.

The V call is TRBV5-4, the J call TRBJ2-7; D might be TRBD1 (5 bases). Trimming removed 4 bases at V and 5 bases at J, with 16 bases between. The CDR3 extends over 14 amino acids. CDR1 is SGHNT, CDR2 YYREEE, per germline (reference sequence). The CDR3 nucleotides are TGTGCCAGCAGCCGTCAGGGTTGGAAGAACGAGCAGTACTTC. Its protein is CASSRQGWKNEQYF. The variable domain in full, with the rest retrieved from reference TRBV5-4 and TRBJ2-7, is ETGVTQSPTHLIKTRGQQVTLRCSSQSGHNTVSWYQQALGQGPQFIFQYYREEENGRGNFPPRFSGLQFPNYSSELNVNALELDDSALYLCASSRQGWKNEQYFGPGTRLTVT.

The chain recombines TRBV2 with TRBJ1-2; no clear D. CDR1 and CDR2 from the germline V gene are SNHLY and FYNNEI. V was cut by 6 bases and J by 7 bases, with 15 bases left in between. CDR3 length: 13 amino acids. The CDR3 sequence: CASREANPGGYTF. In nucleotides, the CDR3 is TGTGCCAGCAGGGAGGCCAACCCGGGTGGCTACACCTTC. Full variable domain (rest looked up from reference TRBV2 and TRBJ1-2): EPEVTQTPSHQVTQMGQEVILRCVPISNHLYFYWYRQILGQKVEFLVSFYNNEISEKSEIFDDQFSVERPDGSNFTLKIRSTKLEDSAMYFCASREANPGGYTFGSGTRLTVV.

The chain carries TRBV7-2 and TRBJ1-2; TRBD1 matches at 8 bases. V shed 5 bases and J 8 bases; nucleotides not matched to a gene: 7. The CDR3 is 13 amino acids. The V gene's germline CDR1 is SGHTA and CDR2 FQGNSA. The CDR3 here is CASSVRDRTGYTF. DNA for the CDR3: TGTGCCAGCAGCGTCCGGGACAGGACGGGCTACACCTTC. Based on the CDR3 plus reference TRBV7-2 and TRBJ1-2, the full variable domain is GAGVSQSPSNKVTEKGKDVELRCDPISGHTALYWYRQSLGQGLEFLIYFQGNSAPDKSGLPSDRFSAERTGGSVSTLTIQRTQQEDSAVYLCASSVRDRTGYTFGSGTRLTVV.

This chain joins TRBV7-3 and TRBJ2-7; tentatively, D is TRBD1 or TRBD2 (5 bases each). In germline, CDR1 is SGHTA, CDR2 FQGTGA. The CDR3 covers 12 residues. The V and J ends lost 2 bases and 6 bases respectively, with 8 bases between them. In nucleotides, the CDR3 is TGTGCCAGCAGCTTAGAGGGGCGCGAGCAGTACTTC. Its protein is CASSLEGREQYF. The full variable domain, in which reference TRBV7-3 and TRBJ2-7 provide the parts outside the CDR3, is GAGVSQTPSNKVTEKGKYVELRCDPISGHTALYWYRQSLGQGPEFLIYFQGTGAADDSGLPNDRFFAVRPEGSVSTLKIQRTERGDSAVYLCASSLEGREQYFGPGTRLTVT.